Described below is a single T cell receptor beta chain sequence and its context. No antigen is known for it. This sample is drawn from a study of chemoradiotherapy in HPV16-positive cancers. Overall study context: Candidate HPV-specific T-cell clones and common TCR motifs came from functional assays in two HPV16-positive patients.

Here immunoSEQ multiplex PCR was the method, and the copy in TCRdb shows in-frame clones only, minus some. The sample has 20,000 to 30,000 clones, roughly 87% seen once; the top ten hold roughly 4.3%. From germline, CDR1 is MNHEY and CDR2 SMNVEV (reference sequence). With 5 bases removed from V and 7 bases from J, the gap between germline ends came to 8 bases. This CDR3 region has 12 residues. Study outcomes and limitations: During treatment, candidate HPV-specific clones and E7-related motifs expanded in tumor.

V usage is TRBV27 and J usage is TRBJ2-2; tentatively, D is TRBD1 or TRBD2 (5 bases each). The input for sequencing was blood, taken from a patient who underwent chemoradiotherapy. The sequence derives from a human donor with HPV-associated anogenital cancer. CDR3 sequence (DNA): TGTGCCAGCAGTGGGACGAGCGGGGAGCTGTTTTTT. As protein: CASSGTSGELFF.